Listed below are T cell receptor beta chains from one sample, sequenced in a study of molecular identifiers for immune sequencing clone quantification. TCRdb independently ran MiXCR on the PCR reads; one entry per CDR3 protein. The data show 400,000 to 600,000 distinct CDR3 sequences, with roughly 24% seen just once and roughly 0.77% held by the top ten. Sequenced: naive CD8+ T cells from blood, with Jurkat cell RNA spiked in. Source of these receptors: a human donor in good health. Some libraries in this study had Jurkat cell RNA spiked in. Both conserved end residues are part of each CDR3. The order of the fields is D gene, V gene, clone size, J gene, CDR3 protein, CDR3 DNA. The D gene is left open where the match is weak. Some rows mark clone size as missing; the rest say once, few, many or name a class of expanded clone.

D: TRBD2
V: TRBV6-4
size: .
J: TRBJ2-5
CDR3: CATEAAPKGGETQYF
DNA: TGTGCCACCGAAGCAGCGCCAAAGGGAGGGGAGACCCAGTACTTC

D: TRBD2
V: TRBV5-1
size: .
J: TRBJ2-1
CDR3: CASSLEAGLAGDEQFF
DNA: TGCGCCAGCAGCTTGGAAGCCGGACTAGCGGGGGATGAGCAGTTCTTC

D: TRBD1
V: TRBV12-3/TRBV12-4
size: .
J: TRBJ2-7
CDR3: CASSFVGTATYEQYF
DNA: TGTGCCAGCAGTTTTGTAGGGACAGCAACCTACGAGCAGTACTTC

D: .
V: TRBV4-1
size: many
J: TRBJ2-2
CDR3: CASSQKDGWNTGELFF
DNA: TGCGCCAGCAGCCAAAAGGACGGTTGGAACACCGGGGAGCTGTTTTTT

D: .
V: TRBV13
size: many
J: TRBJ2-5
CDR3: CASSLVAASQETQYF
DNA: TGTGCCAGCAGCTTAGTAGCGGCGAGCCAAGAGACCCAGTACTTC

D: .
V: TRBV3-1
size: many
J: TRBJ1-1
CDR3: CASSHVTGIAEAFF
DNA: TGTGCCAGCAGCCATGTTACAGGGATCGCTGAAGCTTTCTTT

D: TRBD1
V: TRBV24-1
size: .
J: TRBJ2-1
CDR3: CATSDPGQGLYNEQFF
DNA: TGTGCCACCAGTGACCCGGGACAGGGTCTTTACAATGAGCAGTTCTTC

D: .
V: TRBV6-5
size: .
J: TRBJ2-6
CDR3: CASSYEFSGANVLTF
DNA: TGTGCCAGCAGTTACGAATTCTCTGGGGCCAACGTCCTGACTTTC

D: .
V: TRBV7-2
size: .
J: TRBJ2-7
CDR3: CASSYYSGYEQYF
DNA: TGTGCCAGCAGCTACTACTCCGGATACGAGCAGTACTTC

D: .
V: TRBV19
size: few
J: TRBJ2-5
CDR3: CASSIQYDRDQETQYF
DNA: TGTGCCAGTAGTATTCAGTATGATAGGGATCAAGAGACCCAGTACTTC

D: .
V: TRBV20-1
size: few
J: TRBJ1-1
CDR3: CSARDIGTTEAFF
DNA: TGCAGTGCTAGAGACATAGGGACCACTGAAGCTTTCTTT

D: TRBD1
V: TRBV6-2/TRBV6-3
size: .
J: TRBJ1-6
CDR3: CASRDRVTSPLHF
DNA: TGTGCCAGCAGGGACAGGGTGACCTCACCCCTCCACTTT

D: .
V: TRBV28
size: many
J: TRBJ1-4
CDR3: CASTFRESNEKLFF
DNA: TGTGCCAGCACCTTCCGGGAGAGTAATGAAAAACTGTTTTTT

D: .
V: TRBV5-4
size: many
J: TRBJ1-1
CDR3: CASSFGVSTEAFF
DNA: TGTGCCAGCAGCTTTGGGGTGTCCACTGAAGCTTTCTTT

D: TRBD1
V: TRBV7-9
size: few
J: TRBJ1-5
CDR3: CASSLAGAQGGNQPQHF
DNA: TGTGCCAGCAGCTTAGCTGGGGCGCAGGGGGGGAATCAGCCCCAGCATTTT

D: .
V: TRBV4-1
size: .
J: TRBJ2-7
CDR3: CASSRGGPTEQYF
DNA: TGCGCCAGCAGCCGCGGAGGACCTACCGAGCAGTACTTC

D: .
V: TRBV9
size: few
J: TRBJ2-1
CDR3: CASSWTDYNEQFF
DNA: TGTGCCAGCAGTTGGACAGATTACAATGAGCAGTTCTTC

D: .
V: TRBV30
size: .
J: TRBJ2-3
CDR3: CAWSYGESTQYF
DNA: TGTGCCTGGAGCTATGGGGAGTCTACGCAGTATTTT

D: .
V: TRBV7-9
size: .
J: TRBJ1-4
CDR3: CASSLGLGRTNEKLFF
DNA: TGTGCCAGCAGCTTAGGTCTAGGGAGGACTAATGAAAAACTGTTTTTT

D: TRBD1
V: TRBV15
size: few
J: TRBJ1-5
CDR3: CATSRDLGQAEPQHF
DNA: TGTGCCACCAGCAGGGACCTCGGACAGGCAGAGCCCCAGCATTTT

D: .
V: TRBV7-9
size: .
J: TRBJ2-6
CDR3: CVSSSGFNVNSGANVLTF
DNA: TGTGTCAGCAGCTCCGGCTTCAATGTTAACTCTGGGGCCAACGTCCTGACTTTC

D: TRBD2
V: TRBV15
size: few
J: TRBJ2-3
CDR3: CATSTALADTDTQYF
DNA: TGTGCCACCAGTACGGCACTAGCGGACACAGATACGCAGTATTTT

D: .
V: TRBV30
size: many
J: TRBJ1-2
CDR3: CAWSVTGMGYGYTF
DNA: TGTGCCTGGAGTGTTACCGGAATGGGCTATGGCTACACCTTC

D: .
V: TRBV12-3/TRBV12-4
size: .
J: TRBJ1-2
CDR3: CASSPPGMNYGYTF
DNA: TGTGCCAGCAGCCCCCCGGGGATGAACTATGGCTACACCTTC

D: TRBD2
V: TRBV7-3
size: few
J: TRBJ2-1
CDR3: CASSLLAGSMNEQFF
DNA: TGTGCCAGCAGCCTACTAGCGGGATCCATGAATGAGCAGTTCTTC

D: TRBD2
V: TRBV20-1
size: .
J: TRBJ2-3
CDR3: CSASGRLAGGLLITDTQYF
DNA: TGCAGTGCTAGTGGAAGACTAGCGGGGGGACTCCTAATCACAGATACGCAGTATTTT

D: TRBD2
V: TRBV24-1
size: many
J: TRBJ2-1
CDR3: CATLDLGLAGYNEQFF
DNA: TGTGCCACCCTTGATCTAGGACTAGCGGGCTACAATGAGCAGTTCTTC

D: TRBD2
V: TRBV19
size: few
J: TRBJ2-7
CDR3: CASRRGGFYEQYF
DNA: TGTGCCAGTAGGCGCGGGGGGTTCTACGAGCAGTACTTC

D: .
V: TRBV29-1
size: .
J: TRBJ2-7
CDR3: CSAISNYEQYF
DNA: TGCAGCGCCATTAGCAACTACGAGCAGTACTTC

D: .
V: TRBV5-1
size: many
J: TRBJ2-5
CDR3: CASSLVVRAGQETQYF
DNA: TGCGCCAGCAGCTTGGTTGTCCGAGCGGGCCAAGAGACCCAGTACTTC

D: .
V: TRBV6-2/TRBV6-3
size: many
J: TRBJ2-5
CDR3: CASSPPSRQETQYF
DNA: TGTGCCAGCAGCCCCCCGAGCCGCCAAGAGACCCAGTACTTC

D: TRBD2
V: TRBV19
size: .
J: TRBJ2-1
CDR3: CASSLAVDEQFF
DNA: TGTGCCAGTAGTCTAGCGGTCGATGAGCAGTTCTTC

D: .
V: TRBV6-5
size: few
J: TRBJ1-1
CDR3: CASSYSTGSRPQGGGEAFF
DNA: TGTGCCAGCAGTTACTCGACGGGCTCCCGCCCCCAGGGCGGTGGGGAAGCTTTCTTT

D: .
V: TRBV6-6
size: few
J: TRBJ2-3
CDR3: CAIAGRLTDTQYF
DNA: TGTGCCATCGCGGGTCGTCTCACAGATACGCAGTATTTT

D: .
V: TRBV6-5
size: few
J: TRBJ2-3
CDR3: CASSPRHSSTDTQYF
DNA: TGTGCCAGCAGTCCCCGGCATTCTAGCACAGATACGCAGTATTTT

D: .
V: TRBV12-3/TRBV12-4
size: .
J: TRBJ2-7
CDR3: CASSPRVRVFEQYF
DNA: TGTGCCAGCAGCCCCAGGGTCCGGGTTTTCGAGCAGTACTTC

D: TRBD1
V: TRBV27
size: .
J: TRBJ2-7
CDR3: CASAPTGSYEQYF
DNA: TGTGCCAGCGCCCCGACAGGGTCCTACGAGCAGTACTTC